A single sample gave rise to the 15 T cell receptor beta chains below, sequenced in a study of T cells in Graves' hyperthyroidism and ophthalmopathy. The investigators amplified TCR beta CDR3 regions from RNA transcripts. TCR CDR3 underwent first-round RT-PCR with the HTBI primer set. MiXCR, applied by TCRdb to the multiplex PCR reads, yields one record per CDR3 protein. The sample lists approximately 560,000 distinct CDR3 sequences, more than 45% occurring once. Sequences were obtained from peripheral blood or thyroid tissue (not recorded which). The receptors derive from a woman in her late teens or twenties with Graves' hyperthyroidism.

The CDR3 DNA reads as TGTGCCAGCAGCCCGGACAGCCGGAGCACTGAAGCTTTCTTT. This translates into CASSPDSRSTEAFF. The chain uses TRBV7-2 and TRBJ1-1, with D perhaps TRBD1 (6 bases). Per germline, CDR1 SGHTA and CDR2 FQGNSA. V gave up 5 bases and J gave up 4 bases, with 14 bases separating them. The CDR3 is made up of 14 amino acids.

The rearrangement joins TRBV14 to TRBJ1-2, with D perhaps TRBD1 (5 bases). The CDR3 extends over 16 amino acids. The V end was cut by 1 base, the J end by 0 bases, with 12 bases between. CDR1 is SGHDN, CDR2 FVKESK, per germline. The CDR3 DNA sequence: TGTGCCAGCAGCCAAGCGCAGGGAAGGGCTAACTATGGCTACACCTTC. Protein product: CASSQAQGRANYGYTF.

The V gene is TRBV20-1, the J gene TRBJ1-1, with 7 bases that match TRBD1. The CDR3 runs to 14 residues. The V and J ends lost 5 bases and 1 base, in that order; junction bases with no gene match: 7. In germline, CDR1 is DFQATT, CDR2 SNEGSKA (reference sequence). CDR3 residues: CSAGYRDRNTEAFF. CDR3 nucleotides: TGCAGTGCTGGCTACCGGGACAGGAACACTGAAGCTTTCTTT.

This clonotype came up a few times. The rearrangement uses TRBV5-4 and TRBJ1-2; tentatively, D is TRBD1 (5 bases). V was clipped by 4 bases and J by 2 bases, with 15 bases between them. Germline assignment: CDR1 SGHNT and CDR2 YYREEE (reference sequence). This CDR3 is built from 15 residues. Here the CDR3 DNA reads TGTGCCAGCAGCGCGTTTGGGAAGGGGAACTATGGCTACACCTTC. It codes for CASSAFGKGNYGYTF.

This clonotype was seen at least ten times. V and J are TRBV24-1 and TRBJ1-5, with D possibly being TRBD1 (6 bases). V was clipped by 6 bases and J by 4 bases, with 12 bases between them. Per germline, CDR1 KGHDR and CDR2 SFDVKD. CDR3 length equals 14 residues. CDR3 in DNA: TGTGCCACCAGTCACAGGGAGACGAATCAGCCCCAGCATTTT. Protein: CATSHRETNQPQHF.

This clonotype was observed many times. This chain joins TRBV24-1 and TRBJ2-2, with a tentative D call TRBD2 (5 bases). This CDR3 spans 12 amino acids. The V gene's germline CDR1 is KGHDR and CDR2 SFDVKD. Trimming left V 9 bases short and J 3 bases short, with 7 bases between. The CDR3 is CATHGDTGELFF. Written as DNA, the CDR3 is TGTGCCACCCACGGGGACACCGGGGAGCTGTTTTTT.

With regard to this clonotype: As the CDR3 is not closed by the conserved phenylalanine or tryptophan, this likely results from a read error. The V gene is TRBV11-2, the J gene TRBJ1-5; D ambiguous. The germline V gene has CDR1 SGHAT and CDR2 FQNNGV. The CDR3 loop spans 16 amino acids. The V gene lost 3 bases and the J gene lost 0 bases, with 12 bases spanning the gap. CDR3 sequence (DNA): TGTGCCAGCAGCTTGAACTTCCGGGGTAGCAATCAGCCCCAGCATCTT. This encodes CASSLNFRGSNQPQHL.

The chain carries TRBV11-2 and TRBJ1-2; 8 nucleotides match TRBD1. CDR3 length: 12 residues. After removal of 5 bases from V and 9 bases from J, the junction contained 5 bases not matched to a gene. CDR1 and CDR2 from the germline V gene are SGHAT and FQNNGV. The CDR3 region has the DNA TGTGCCAGCAGCCCAGGGGGCAGCCGCTACACCTTC. It is translated as CASSPGGSRYTF.

For the CDR3, the DNA is TGCGCCAGCAGCTTGGTGTTGGCGGGAGGTGCCGGGGAGCTGTTTTTT. Translated: CASSLVLAGGAGELFF. This rearrangement joins TRBV5-1 to TRBJ2-2, with 8 nucleotides matching TRBD2. V dropped 0 bases and J dropped 6; count of bases not matched to a gene: 7. Germline values: CDR1 SGHRS, CDR2 YFSETQ. The CDR3 sequence is 16 residues long.

This clonotype was seen ten or more times. The V gene is TRBV29-1, the J gene TRBJ1-2; 8 bases are a match to TRBD1. This CDR3 contains 12 residues. Germline V gene sequence: CDR1 SQVTM, CDR2 ANQGSEA. J lost 7 bases, V lost 7 bases, and 8 bases had no gene match. The CDR3, as DNA: TGCAGCGAGTCCGGGACAGGCGTTGGCTACACCTTC. Its protein is CSESGTGVGYTF. Based on the CDR3 plus reference TRBV29-1 and TRBJ1-2, the full variable domain is SAVISQKPSRDICQRGTSLTIQCQVDSQVTMMFWYRQQPGQSLTLIATANQGSEATYESGFVIDKFPISRPNLTFSTLTVSNMSPEDSSIYLCSESGTGVGYTFGSGTRLTVV.

The chain has TRBV7-6 and TRBJ2-7, with D unresolved. This CDR3 spans 13 amino acids. Germline CDR1 and CDR2: SGHVS and FNYEAQ. Trimming shortened V by 5 bases and J by 0 bases, and 8 bases separated the two germline ends. CDR3 DNA sequence: TGTGCCAGCAGCCCCGATCACTCCTACGAGCAGTACTTC. This encodes CASSPDHSYEQYF. The full variable domain, its missing parts supplied by reference TRBV7-6 and TRBJ2-7, is GAGVSQSPRYKVTKRGQDVALRCDPISGHVSLYWYRQALGQGPEFLTYFNYEAQQDKSGLPNDRFSAERPEGSISTLTIQRTEQRDSAMYRCASSPDHSYEQYFGPGTRLTVT.

There are many counts of this clonotype. The rearrangement joins TRBV2 to TRBJ1-1; 7 positions match TRBD1. Germline CDR1 is SNHLY and CDR2 is FYNNEI. The ends lost 3 bases at V and 8 bases at J; junction bases unmatched: 6. This CDR3 has 13 amino acids. CDR3 sequence: CASSDQGRGEAFF. In DNA, the CDR3 is TGTGCCAGCAGTGACCAGGGCAGGGGGGAAGCTTTCTTT.

This clonotype has at least ten counts. This chain uses TRBV2 with TRBJ2-5; D unclear. The V end lost 6 bases, the J end lost 0 bases, and 11 bases lay between the germline ends. The CDR3 contains 14 residues. In germline, CDR1 is SNHLY, CDR2 FYNNEI. CDR3 sequence reads: CASRAEMYQETQYF. The CDR3 bases are TGTGCCAGCAGGGCGGAAATGTACCAAGAGACCCAGTACTTC. Looking up the rest from reference TRBV2 and TRBJ2-5 gives the full variable domain: EPEVTQTPSHQVTQMGQEVILRCVPISNHLYFYWYRQILGQKVEFLVSFYNNEISEKSEIFDDQFSVERPDGSNFTLKIRSTKLEDSAMYFCASRAEMYQETQYFGPGTRLLVL.

This clonotype appeared many times. This chain uses TRBV12-3 or TRBV12-4 with TRBJ1-2; D remains ambiguous. The V and J ends lost 2 bases and 8 bases respectively, with 9 bases between them. The CDR3 spans 12 residues. The CDR3 sequence: CASSLSRLGYTF. The CDR3 DNA follows: TGTGCCAGCAGTTTATCCCGACTAGGCTACACCTTC.

The V gene is TRBV12-3 or TRBV12-4, the J gene TRBJ2-7, with D possibly being TRBD2 (6 bases). The CDR3 length is 14 residues. V lost 5 bases and J 5 bases, leaving 16 bases between the germline ends. Here the CDR3 reads CASSPMTSSNEQYF. In nucleotides, the CDR3 is TGTGCCAGCAGTCCGATGACTAGTAGTAACGAGCAGTACTTC.